This TCR beta chain was profiled in a study of blood T cell repertoires in COVID-19. Study at large: The United States, Italy and Spain supplied acute and convalescent COVID-19 samples. Sources were T cells, B-cell-depleted T cells, or PBMCs; the material itself was cDNA or gDNA.

This clone was found a few times. Original processing methods: Reference gene primers were amplified, and this amplification served to estimate nucleated cell counts. The repertoire was sequenced with immunoSEQ multiplex PCR; TCRdb's copy has only in-frame clones and lacks some. That table supplies the V and J calls and clone size; D and trimming were determined from the DNA. The table has some 75,000 clones, roughly four fifths seen once. Trimming took off 7 bases at V and 4 bases at J, with 10 bases between the two ends. The germline gives CDR1 SNHLY, CDR2 FYNNEI. CDR3 length: 12 amino acids. The clonotype comes from a woman older than 75 with active or convalescent COVID-19. The specimen sequenced was peripheral blood. The chain combines TRBV2 with TRBJ1-1; no definite D call. DNA for the CDR3: TGTGCCAGCAACGGCGGGCCCACTGAAGCTTTCTTT. Encoded protein: CASNGGPTEAFF.